This T cell receptor beta chain was documented in a study of shared clonotypes between healthy human individuals. CDR1 and CDR2 (germline): SGDLS, YYNGEE. This CDR3 has 14 residues. Trimming cost V 3 bases and J 0 bases, with 10 bases left between them. Sequencing used immunoSEQ multiplex PCR; TCRdb keeps in-frame clones, though not all of them. The sample has 2.3 million or so clones; approximately 95% are singletons. The sample taken for sequencing was naive CD4+ T cells from PBMCs. The sample's subset: CD45RA+ positively selected. The genes are TRBV9 and TRBJ2-7; perhaps TRBD1 as D (5 bases). This TCR came from a man aged 18 to 35 in good health. Some clones in this sample may be carry-over from other donors' samples. CDR3 sequence: CASSARQNSYEQYF. As DNA, the CDR3 is TGTGCCAGCAGCGCGCGACAGAACTCCTACGAGCAGTACTTC.